This T cell receptor (beta chain) was recovered during a study of CD4 T cell repertoires in COVID-19. Regarding the study as a whole: Two or all three memory subsets shared several highly expanded SARS-CoV-2-reactive clonotypes. Some SARS-CoV-2 clonotypes, between 7 and 25%, recurred in SARS-CoV and/or HKU1 cultures.

Germline CDR1 is SGHRS and CDR2 is YFSETQ. V dropped 4 bases and J dropped 2 bases, with 13 bases sitting between them. This CDR3 region has 14 residues. Mild-to-severe COVID-19 survivors were the donors. Sequencing was done directly on freshly isolated, uncultured memory T cells. Sequencing used immunoSEQ multiplex PCR; TCRdb keeps in-frame clones, though not all of them. Altogether approximately 75,000 clones are present, 83% being singletons, with the ten largest covering around 0.58%. With regard to this clone: As yet, its antigen is unknown.

This rearrangement joins TRBV5-1 to TRBJ2-7; a weak D match, TRBD1 (5 bases). This clonotype was obtained from a human donor who had COVID-19. The starting material was CD4+ T cells from peripheral blood, obtained after recovery from COVID-19. The CDR3 DNA follows: TGCGCCAGCAGCCCGCAGCAGGGTACCTACGAGCAGTACTTC. Translated: CASSPQQGTYEQYF.